This T cell receptor (beta chain) originates from a study of graft-versus-host responses after intestinal transplantation. Study-level information: Every transplant recipient was induced with anti-thymocyte globulin, then maintained on tacrolimus and steroids for approximately three years.

Germline assignment: CDR1 MNHEY and CDR2 SMNVEV (reference sequence). The V segment lost 0 bases and the J segment 2 bases; nucleotides outside the gene matches: 7. CDR3 length: 17 amino acids. TCRdb's table, derived via immunoSEQ multiplex PCR, lists solely in-frame clones and lacks some. The repertoire has about 16,000 clones, 88% of them found once; the top ten carry roughly 6%. Findings and caveats of the study: Individuals who had graft-donor T cell macrochimerism had allografts that showed high graft-versus-host to host-versus-graft clonal ratios.

A remark on this clone: The antigen is unknown.

The rearrangement links TRBV27 to TRBJ2-1, with 7 positions matching TRBD1. This sequence originates from a human patient who received an intestinal transplant, so some T cells may come from the graft donor. The sample in question was PBMCs, obtained about 110 days after intestinal transplant. DNA for the CDR3: TGTGCCAGCAGTTTATCGGCGACAGGGATACCCTACAATGAGCAGTTCTTC. Its translation: CASSLSATGIPYNEQFF.